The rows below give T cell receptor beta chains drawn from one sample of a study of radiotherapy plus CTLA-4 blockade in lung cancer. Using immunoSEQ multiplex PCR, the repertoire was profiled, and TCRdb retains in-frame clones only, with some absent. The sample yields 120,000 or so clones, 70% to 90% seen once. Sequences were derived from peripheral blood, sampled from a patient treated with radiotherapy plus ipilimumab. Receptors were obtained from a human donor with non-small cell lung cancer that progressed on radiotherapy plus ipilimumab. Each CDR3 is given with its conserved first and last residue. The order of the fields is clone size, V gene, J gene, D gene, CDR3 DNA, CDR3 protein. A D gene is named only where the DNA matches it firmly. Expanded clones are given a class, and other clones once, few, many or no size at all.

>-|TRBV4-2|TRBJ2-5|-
TGTGCCAGCAGCCAAGTTTTGCGGGAAGAGACCCAGTACTTC
CASSQVLREETQYF
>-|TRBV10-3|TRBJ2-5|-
TGTGCCACCAGTGATTTCGTTATAACCCAGACCCAGTACTTC
CATSDFVITQTQYF
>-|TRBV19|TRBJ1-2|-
TGTGCCAGTAATGGTTGGGGCAACTATGGCTACACCTTC
CASNGWGNYGYTF
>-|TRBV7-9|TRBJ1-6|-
TGTGCCAGCAGCTTAGAGATCTGGGGGAACCTCCACTTT
CASSLEIWGNLHF
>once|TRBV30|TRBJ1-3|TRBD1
TGTGCCTGGACTACAGGGGGCTCTGGAAACACCATATATTTT
CAWTTGGSGNTIYF
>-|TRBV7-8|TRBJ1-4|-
TGTGCCAGCAGCCTCGCCGGGACCGCTCCAACTAATGAAAAACTGTTTTTT
CASSLAGTAPTNEKLFF
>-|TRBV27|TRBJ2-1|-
TGTGCCAGCTGGTCAAGACAGGAAATATACAATGAGCAGTTCTTC
CASWSRQEIYNEQFF
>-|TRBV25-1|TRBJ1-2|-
TGTGCCAGCAGTCATGATGGCTACACCTTC
CASSHDGYTF
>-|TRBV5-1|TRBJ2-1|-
TGCGCCAGCAGCCGAGACGGCAATGAGCAGTTCTTC
CASSRDGNEQFF
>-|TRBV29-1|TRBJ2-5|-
TGCAGCGTTGATCTAGCGCCCCAAGAGACCCAGTACTTC
CSVDLAPQETQYF
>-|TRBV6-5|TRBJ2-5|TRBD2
TGTGCCAGCAGACTAGCGGGAGGCCGAGAGACCCAGTACTTC
CASRLAGGRETQYF
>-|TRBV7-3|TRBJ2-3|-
TGTGCCAGCAGCTTAACGGGAGCAGATACGCAGTATTTT
CASSLTGADTQYF
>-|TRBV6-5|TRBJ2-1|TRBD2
TGTGCCAGCAGTCAGCGGGGCGGATACAATGAGCAGTTCTTC
CASSQRGGYNEQFF
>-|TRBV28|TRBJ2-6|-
TGTGCCAGCAGCGGTCCCAACGTCCTGACTTTC
CASSGPNVLTF
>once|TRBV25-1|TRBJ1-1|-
TGTGCCAGCAGTGGGTTGAACACTGAAGCTTTCTTT
CASSGLNTEAFF
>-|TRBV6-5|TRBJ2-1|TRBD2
TGTGCCAGCAACCGATTAAGCGGGAGACAGAATGAGCAGTTCTTC
CASNRLSGRQNEQFF